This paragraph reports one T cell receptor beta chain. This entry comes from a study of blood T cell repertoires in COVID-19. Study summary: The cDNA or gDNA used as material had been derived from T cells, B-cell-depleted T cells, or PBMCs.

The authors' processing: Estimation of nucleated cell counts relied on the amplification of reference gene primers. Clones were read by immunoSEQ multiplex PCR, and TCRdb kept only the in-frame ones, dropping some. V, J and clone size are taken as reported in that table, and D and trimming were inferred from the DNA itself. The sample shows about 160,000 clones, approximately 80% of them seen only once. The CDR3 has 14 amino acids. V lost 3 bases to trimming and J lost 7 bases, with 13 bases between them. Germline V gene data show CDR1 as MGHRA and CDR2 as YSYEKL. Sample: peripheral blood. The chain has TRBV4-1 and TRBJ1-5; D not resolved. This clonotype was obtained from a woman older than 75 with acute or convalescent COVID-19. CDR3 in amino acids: CASSQPAQAQPQHF. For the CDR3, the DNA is TGCGCCAGCAGCCAGCCCGCCCAGGCGCAGCCCCAGCATTTT.